The table lists the clone carrying this TCR beta chain with many counts. One entry per CDR3 protein, called by TCRdb with MiXCR from the 5' RACE reads. The repertoire holds over 200,000 distinct CDR3 sequences, with approximately 6.7% as singletons. Trimming left V 4 bases short and J 5 bases short, with 21 bases between. Germline V gives CDR1 SGHRS, CDR2 YFSETQ. The CDR3 is made up of 16 amino acids. This sample is part of a study of T cells after yellow fever vaccination. As for the study in general: It was SMART-Seq v4 Ultra Low Input that prepared the fractions with low cell numbers.

The clonotype was recovered from a man younger than 45 who received the YFV17D yellow fever vaccine. The sample consisted of CD4+ T cells sorted from PBMCs, taken on the day of the yellow fever booster vaccination. This chain links TRBV5-1 with TRBJ2-5, with TRBD2 as a possible D gene (7 bases). CDR3 sequence reads: CASSPGGGGFSETQYF. Here the CDR3 DNA reads TGCGCCAGCAGCCCCGGGGGAGGGGGATTTAGCGAGACCCAGTACTTC.